This T cell receptor beta chain is drawn from a study of tumor and adjacent non-tumor tissue in lung cancer. Looking at the study overall: Histology: about a dozen adenocarcinoma, a couple of squamous cell carcinoma, 1 small cell lung cancer.

RNA was extracted from bulk tissue without any cell sorting. Germline loops: CDR1 MNHEY, CDR2 SVGAGI. The CDR3 numbers 12 amino acids, ends counted. A modified ARM-PCR protocol with three rounds of nested PCR amplified TCRbeta. MiXCR, applied by TCRdb to the multiplex PCR reads, yields one record per CDR3 protein. Among 78,000 or so distinct CDR3 sequences listed, 75% to 90% were seen once. A remark on this clonotype: Its antigen is as yet unknown. It is likely a read error, because the conserved phenylalanine at the end of the CDR3 is missing. It is unclear where the CDR3 begins or ends on the DNA, so no DNA is shown, and the CDR3 is as TCRdb lists it.

General study findings and limits: Significantly higher TCR diversity was found in tumor than normal lung.

This TCR was sampled from a woman aged 50 to 65 with non-small cell lung cancer. Source material: lung tumor tissue. The chain is built from TRBV6-5 and TRBJ1-2; the DNA was not used to check the table's D call, TRBD1. This chain's CDR3 is CASSLWGQGYIY.